This T cell receptor (beta chain) was recovered during a study of control samples from healthy donors and cancer patients. This CDR3 region has 15 residues. Trimming at V came to 0 bases and at J to 1 base, leaving 2 bases not matched to a gene. Germline lookup yields CDR1 SGHTS and CDR2 YDEGEE. TCRdb's copy holds only in-frame clones and misses some; the assay was immunoSEQ multiplex PCR. The sample has about 73,000 clones, more than 85% seen once. The TCR originated in a woman aged 45-60 years in good health. The chain uses TRBV5-8 and TRBJ1-1; 8 bases align to TRBD1. The specimen was blood. This CDR3 reads CASSLAGTGNTEAFF. The CDR3 DNA follows: TGTGCCAGCAGCTTGGCTGGGACAGGGAACACTGAAGCTTTCTTT.